This passage covers 10 T cell receptor beta chains from one sample sequenced in a study of identical twins. TCRdb reprocessed the 5' RACE reads with MiXCR, giving one entry per CDR3 protein. The repertoire includes hundreds of thousands of distinct CDR3 sequences, about 14% of them detected once, and approximately 10% sits in the top ten. Sequenced sample: memory (CD45RO+) T cells sorted from blood. These receptors originate from a woman aged 18-29 years in good health.

This chain joins TRBV6-6 and TRBJ1-1; tentatively, D is TRBD1 (5 bases). CDR1 MNHNY and CDR2 SVGAGI come from the germline V gene (reference sequence). This CDR3 spans 12 amino acids. The V gene lost 6 bases and the J gene lost 12 bases, with 17 bases spanning the gap. The CDR3: CASRNKGNSPFF. As DNA, the CDR3 is TGTGCCAGCAGAAATAAGGGGAACAGCCCTTTCTTT.

The chain joins TRBV4-1 to TRBJ1-1; 7 nucleotides match TRBD1. The germline V gene has CDR1 MGHRA and CDR2 YSYEKL. CDR3 length: 14 amino acids. After removal of 4 bases from V and 1 base from J, the junction contained 3 bases not matched to a gene. CDR3 loop: CASSLRDRNTEAFF. CDR3 DNA sequence: TGCGCCAGCAGCCTCCGGGACAGGAACACTGAAGCTTTCTTT.

The J gene is TRBJ2-5, the V gene TRBV19, with a possible D match to TRBD1 (6 bases). V lost 3 bases and J 9 bases, leaving 23 bases between the germline ends. There are 16 residues in the CDR3. CDR1 is LNHDA and CDR2 is SQIVND in the germline V gene (reference sequence). This chain's CDR3 is CASSIPPGTGQGAQYF. CDR3 sequence (DNA): TGTGCCAGTAGTATCCCACCCGGGACGGGACAAGGGGCCCAGTACTTC.

This rearrangement joins TRBV6-6 to TRBJ2-1, with D unresolved. This CDR3 spans 13 amino acids. Looked up from germline, CDR1 is MNHNY and CDR2 is SVGAGI (reference sequence). V was clipped by 7 bases and J by 5 bases, with 12 bases between them. CDR3 sequence (DNA): TGTGCCAGCAAGATGGCTAGGGACAATGAGCAGTTCTTC. Protein product: CASKMARDNEQFF.

V and J are TRBV24-1 and TRBJ2-3; D gene uncertain. The CDR3 loop spans 11 amino acids. Germline V lookup: CDR1 KGHDR, CDR2 SFDVKD. Deletions cut 9 bases from V and 6 bases from J, with 9 bases between. This CDR3 reads CATASGDTQYF. For the CDR3, the DNA is TGTGCCACCGCGTCTGGGGATACGCAGTATTTT.

The V call is TRBV7-2, the J call TRBJ2-2; 10 positions match TRBD2. V trimming: 1 base; J trimming: 4 bases; junction bases outside the gene matches: 6. CDR1 and CDR2 (germline): SGHTA, FQGNSA. There are 17 residues in the CDR3. Written as DNA, the CDR3 is TGTGCCAGCAGCTTAGGGGGTAGCGGGAGGATCACCGGGGAGCTGTTTTTT. Translating it yields CASSLGGSGRITGELFF.

The chain is built from TRBV7-8 and TRBJ2-7; the match to TRBD1 covers 9 bases. Trimming took 4 bases from V and 6 from J; bases not matched to a gene: 4. CDR1 and CDR2 from the germline V gene are SGHVS and FQNEAQ. The CDR3 covers 13 residues. DNA for the CDR3: TGTGCCAGCAGCTGGGACAGGGACCCCGAGCAGTACTTC. This sequence encodes CASSWDRDPEQYF.

Only a few counts were recorded for this clonotype. The genes are TRBV11-3 and TRBJ2-2; tentatively, D is TRBD1 or TRBD2 (7 bases each). Germline V gene sequence: CDR1 SGHNT, CDR2 YENEEA. The CDR3 totals 16 residues. The V gene lost 5 bases and the J gene lost 5 bases, with 18 bases spanning the gap. Here the CDR3 reads CASSAGGVWRTGELFF. In DNA, the CDR3 is TGTGCCAGCAGCGCAGGGGGGGTTTGGAGAACCGGGGAGCTGTTTTTT.

This clonotype was seen repeatedly, ten times or more. The chain is built from TRBV12-3 or TRBV12-4 and TRBJ2-7; D perhaps matches TRBD2 (6 bases). The CDR3 sequence is 13 residues long. Deletions cut 6 bases from V and 9 bases from J, with 18 bases between. For the CDR3, the DNA is TGTGCCAGCAGCCACGTGAGGGAGGCCACGCAGTACTTC. This codes for CASSHVREATQYF.

As regards this clonotype: A read error may produce the germline difference seen at one junction end. The chain uses TRBV11-2 and TRBJ2-3, with unresolved D. The length of the CDR3 is 17 residues. Germline-derived CDR1 and CDR2 are SGHAT and FQNNGV. CDR3 protein: CASSFEILQYSTDKQYF. The CDR3 nucleotides read TGTGCCAGCAGCTTTGAGATCTTACAATATAGCACAGATAAGCAGTATTTT.